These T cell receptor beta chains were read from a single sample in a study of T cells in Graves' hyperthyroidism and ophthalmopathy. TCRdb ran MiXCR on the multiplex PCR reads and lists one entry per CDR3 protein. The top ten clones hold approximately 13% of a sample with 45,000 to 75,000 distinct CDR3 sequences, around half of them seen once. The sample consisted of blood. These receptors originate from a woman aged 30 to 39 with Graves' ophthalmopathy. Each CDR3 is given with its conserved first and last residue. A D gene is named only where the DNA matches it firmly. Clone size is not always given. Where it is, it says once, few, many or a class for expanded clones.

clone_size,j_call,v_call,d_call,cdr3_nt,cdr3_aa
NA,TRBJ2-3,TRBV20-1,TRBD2,TGCAGTGCTAGAGATCCGGGGACTAGCGGACGCACAGATACGCAGTATTTT,CSARDPGTSGRTDTQYF
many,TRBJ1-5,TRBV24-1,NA,TGTGCCACCAGTGTTGGAAATAGCAATCAGCCCCAGCATTTT,CATSVGNSNQPQHF
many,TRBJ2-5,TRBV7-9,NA,TGTGCCAGCAGCCAGGGGGGGACCCAGTACTTC,CASSQGGTQYF
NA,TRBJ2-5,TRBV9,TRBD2,TGTGCCAGCAGCGCTTCACTAGCGGGAAAGGACCAAGAGACCCAGTACTTC,CASSASLAGKDQETQYF
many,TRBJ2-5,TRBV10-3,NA,TGTGCCATCAGTGAGTCGGTAGGGGTAGAGACCCAGTACTTC,CAISESVGVETQYF
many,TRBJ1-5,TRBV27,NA,TGTGCCAGCAGTCCCGCCTGGGGTACTCAGCCCCAGCATTTT,CASSPAWGTQPQHF
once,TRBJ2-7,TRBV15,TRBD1,TGTGCCACCAGCAGTGCGCGGACAGGGAGCTCCTACGAGCAGTACTTC,CATSSARTGSSYEQYF
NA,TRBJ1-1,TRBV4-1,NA,TGCGCCAGCAGCCAAGAGAGGTCCACGGGAGCTTTCTTT,CASSQERSTGAFF
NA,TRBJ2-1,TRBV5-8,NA,TGTGCCAGCAGCTTTCAAGGGGGGAGGGGCAATGAGCAGTTCTTC,CASSFQGGRGNEQFF
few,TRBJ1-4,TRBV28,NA,TGTGCCAACAGTTTATCAGGGTTGCACGAAAAACTGTTTTTT,CANSLSGLHEKLFF
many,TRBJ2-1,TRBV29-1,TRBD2,TGCAGCTTCTGGACTAGCGGGAGCTCCTACAATGAGCAGTTCTTC,CSFWTSGSSYNEQFF
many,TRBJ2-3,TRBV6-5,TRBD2,TGTGCCAGCAGTTACTCGACAGCGGGAGAAAACACAGATACGCAGTATTTT,CASSYSTAGENTDTQYF
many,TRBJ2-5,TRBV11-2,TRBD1,TGTGCCAGCACCCATTCGGGACAGGGCCACCAAGAGACCCAGTACTTC,CASTHSGQGHQETQYF
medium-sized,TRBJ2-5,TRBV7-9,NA,TGTGCCAGCAGCCATTTGGAAGAGACCCAGTACTTC,CASSHLEETQYF
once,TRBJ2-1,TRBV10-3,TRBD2,TGTGCCATCAGTGAGTCAGGGAGGGACAATGAGCAGTTCTTC,CAISESGRDNEQFF
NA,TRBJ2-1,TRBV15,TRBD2,TGTGCCACCAGCAGAGGGACTAGCGGGAGGAATGAGCAGTTCTTC,CATSRGTSGRNEQFF
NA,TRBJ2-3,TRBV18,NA,TGTGCCAGCTCACCACCCCTACTAGAGGGTCGGGGAGATACGCAGTATTTT,CASSPPLLEGRGDTQYF
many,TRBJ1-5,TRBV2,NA,TGTGCCAGCAGTGAGATGGGGAGCAATCAGCCCCAGCATTTT,CASSEMGSNQPQHF
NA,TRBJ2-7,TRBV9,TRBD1,TGTGCCAGCAGCGGGACAGGGGTTTCCTACGAGCAGTACTTC,CASSGTGVSYEQYF
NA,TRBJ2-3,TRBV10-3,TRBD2,TGTGCCATCAGGGCCCCGACTAGCGGGACTAAGTATTTT,CAIRAPTSGTKYF
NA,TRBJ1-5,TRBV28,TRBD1,TGTGCCAGCAGCCCTGCCAGGGGGCTTTGGAGCAATCAGCCCCAGCATTTT,CASSPARGLWSNQPQHF
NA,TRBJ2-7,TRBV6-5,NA,TGTGCCAGCAGTAGACCCGCCGGGCTTGAGTACGCCTACGAGCAGTACTTC,CASSRPAGLEYAYEQYF
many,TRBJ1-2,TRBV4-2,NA,TGTGCCAGCAGCCAAGATCCCCTGGGGGGCTACACCTTC,CASSQDPLGGYTF
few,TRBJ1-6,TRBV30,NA,TGTGCCTCCCACCGGAGCAGCTCCTATAATTCACCCCTCCACTTT,CASHRSSSYNSPLHF
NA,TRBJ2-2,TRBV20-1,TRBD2,TGCAGTGCTTACCCCCGGTGGGCTAGCGGGAGTTCCGGGGAGCTGTTTTTT,CSAYPRWASGSSGELFF
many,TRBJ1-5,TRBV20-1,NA,TGCAGTGCTAGGTGGGGCAGGGTGGGTCAGCCCCAGCATTTT,CSARWGRVGQPQHF
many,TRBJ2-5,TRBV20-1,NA,TGCAGTGCTAGAGATAGGCAAGACAGCCAAGAGACCCAGTACTTC,CSARDRQDSQETQYF
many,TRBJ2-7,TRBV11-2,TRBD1,TGTGCCAGCAGCTTAGGGCCCCCGGGACAGGGAGCCTACGAGCAGTACTTC,CASSLGPPGQGAYEQYF
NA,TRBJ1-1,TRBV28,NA,TGTGCCAGCAGTCGGGCCCCCCCCCTGAACACTGAAGCTTTCTTT,CASSRAPPLNTEAFF
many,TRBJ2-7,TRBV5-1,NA,TGCGCCAGCAGCTTATTGGGGGCTCCCAGCGCCTACGAGCAGTACTTC,CASSLLGAPSAYEQYF
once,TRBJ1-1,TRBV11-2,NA,TGTGCCAGCAGATTAGCATTAGTTATGAACACGGAAGCTTTCTTT,CASRLALVMNTEAFF
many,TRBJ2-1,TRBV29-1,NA,TGCAGCGTTGGGAATCGGTGGCTTGAGCAGTTCTTC,CSVGNRWLEQFF
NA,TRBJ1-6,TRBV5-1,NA,TGCGCCAGCAGCTTGGGCGGCAGGTCACCCCTCCACTTT,CASSLGGRSPLHF
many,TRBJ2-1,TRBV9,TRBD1,TGTGCCAGCACCGTCACAGGGGGCAACAATGAGCAGTTCTTC,CASTVTGGNNEQFF
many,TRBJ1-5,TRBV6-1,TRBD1,TGTGCCAGCAGAACCGGGACAGGGGGCATCTTGGGTCAGCCCCAGCATTTT,CASRTGTGGILGQPQHF
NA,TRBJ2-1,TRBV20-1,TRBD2,TGCAGTGCTAGAGAGAGCCCTCGCTTTGGCGGGAGAAATAATGAGCAGTTCTTC,CSARESPRFGGRNNEQFF
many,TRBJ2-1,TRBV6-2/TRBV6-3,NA,TGTGCCAGCAGTTATTGGGCGCCGTCCTACAATGAGCAGTTCTTC,CASSYWAPSYNEQFF
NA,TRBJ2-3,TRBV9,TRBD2,TGTGCCAGCAGCGTAGGGGCTAGCGGGAGAGGGGCAGATACGCAGTATTTT,CASSVGASGRGADTQYF
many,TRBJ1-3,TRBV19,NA,TGTGCCAGTAGTATAGAACTCTCTGGAAACACCATATATTTT,CASSIELSGNTIYF
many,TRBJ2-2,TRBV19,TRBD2,TGTGCCAGTAGTAGGACTAGCGGGAGGACCGGGGAGCTGTTTTTT,CASSRTSGRTGELFF
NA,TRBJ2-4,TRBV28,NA,TGTGCCAGCAGTGTTGTAAGGACCGTCCTAGCCAAAAACAGTCAGTACTTC,CASSVVRTVLAKNSQYF
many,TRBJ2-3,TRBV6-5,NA,TGTGCCAGCAGTTACATGGGACTTAGCACAGATACGCAGTATTTT,CASSYMGLSTDTQYF
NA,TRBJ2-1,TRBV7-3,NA,TGTGCCAGCAGCGTAACCGGGACCAGCGTCGACAATGAGCAGTTCTTC,CASSVTGTSVDNEQFF
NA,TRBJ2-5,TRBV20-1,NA,TGCAGTGCTAGACGGGGTGCCCTTCAAGAGGCCCAGTACTTC,CSARRGALQEAQYF
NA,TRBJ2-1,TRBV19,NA,TGTGCCAGTAGCAATCAGGGACCTGAGCGGTTCTTC,CASSNQGPERFF
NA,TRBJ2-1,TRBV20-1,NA,TGCAGTGCCAGCAGGGACTCGAACTACAATGAGCAGTCCTTC,CSASRDSNYNEQSF
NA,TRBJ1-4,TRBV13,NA,TGTGCCAGCAGCTTAAGAGGTAAGGGTGAAAAACTGTTTTTT,CASSLRGKGEKLFF
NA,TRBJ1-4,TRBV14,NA,TGTGCCAGCAGCCAAGCCGGGACACGGGCGAGGGAAAAACTGTTTTTT,CASSQAGTRAREKLFF
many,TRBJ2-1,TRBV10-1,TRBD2,TGCACCAGCTCGGGACTAGCGGAGCCTAATGAGCAGTTCTTC,CTSSGLAEPNEQFF